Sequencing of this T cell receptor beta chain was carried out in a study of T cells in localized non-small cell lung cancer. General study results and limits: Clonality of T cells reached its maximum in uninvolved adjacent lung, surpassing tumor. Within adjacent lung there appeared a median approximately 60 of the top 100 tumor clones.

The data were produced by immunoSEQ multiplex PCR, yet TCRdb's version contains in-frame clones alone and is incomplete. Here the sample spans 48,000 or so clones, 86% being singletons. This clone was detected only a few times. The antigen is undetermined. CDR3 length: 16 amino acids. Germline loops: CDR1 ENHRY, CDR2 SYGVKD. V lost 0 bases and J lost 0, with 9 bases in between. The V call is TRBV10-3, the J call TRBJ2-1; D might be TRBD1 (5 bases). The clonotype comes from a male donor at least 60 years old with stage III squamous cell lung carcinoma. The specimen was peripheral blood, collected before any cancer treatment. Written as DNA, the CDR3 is TGTGCCATCAGTGAGTCGGGGCATAGCTCCTACAATGAGCAGTTCTTC. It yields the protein CAISESGHSSYNEQFF.